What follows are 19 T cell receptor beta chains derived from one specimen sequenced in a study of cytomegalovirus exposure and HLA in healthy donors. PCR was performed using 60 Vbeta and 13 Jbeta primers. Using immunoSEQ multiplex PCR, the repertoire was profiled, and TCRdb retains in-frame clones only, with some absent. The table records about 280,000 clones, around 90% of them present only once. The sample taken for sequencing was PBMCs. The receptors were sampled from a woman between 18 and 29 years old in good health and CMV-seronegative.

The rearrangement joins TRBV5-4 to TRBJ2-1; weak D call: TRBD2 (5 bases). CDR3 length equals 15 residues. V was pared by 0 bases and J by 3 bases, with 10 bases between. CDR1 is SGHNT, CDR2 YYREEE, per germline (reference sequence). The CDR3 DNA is TGTGCCAGCAGCTTGGTTCAAGGAGGCTACAATGAGCAGTTCTTC. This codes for CASSLVQGGYNEQFF.

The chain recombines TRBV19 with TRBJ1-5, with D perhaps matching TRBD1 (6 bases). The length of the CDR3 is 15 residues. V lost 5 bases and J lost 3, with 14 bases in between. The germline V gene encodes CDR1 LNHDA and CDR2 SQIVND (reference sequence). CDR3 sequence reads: CASSPSGGTNQPQHF. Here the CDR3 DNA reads TGTGCCAGTAGTCCGAGCGGGGGCACCAATCAGCCCCAGCATTTT. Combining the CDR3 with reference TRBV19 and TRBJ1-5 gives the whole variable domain DGGITQSPKYLFRKEGQNVTLSCEQNLNHDAMYWYRQDPGQGLRLIYYSQIVNDFQKGDIAEGYSVSREKKESFPLTVTSAQKNPTAFYLCASSPSGGTNQPQHFGDGTRLSIL.

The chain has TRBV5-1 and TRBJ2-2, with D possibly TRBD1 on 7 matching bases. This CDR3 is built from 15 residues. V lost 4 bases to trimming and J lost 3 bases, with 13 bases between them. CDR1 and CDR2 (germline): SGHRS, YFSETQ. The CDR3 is CASSPGDRDTGELFF. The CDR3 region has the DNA TGCGCCAGCAGCCCGGGGGACAGAGACACCGGGGAGCTGTTTTTT.

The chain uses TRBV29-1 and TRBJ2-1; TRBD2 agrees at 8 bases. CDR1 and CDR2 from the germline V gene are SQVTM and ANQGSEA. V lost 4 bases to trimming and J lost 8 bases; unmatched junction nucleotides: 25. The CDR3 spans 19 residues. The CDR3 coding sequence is TGCAGCGTTGTGGGGGGACTAGGGTTATCCCGGGGGTTAGTGGATGAGCAGTTCTTC. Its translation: CSVVGGLGLSRGLVDEQFF.

CDR3 coding DNA: TGCAGCGCCTGGTCGACAGTCTGGGGCTACACCTTC. Amino acids: CSAWSTVWGYTF. The gene calls are TRBV29-1 and TRBJ1-2, with TRBD1 as a possible D gene (5 bases). CDR3 length equals 12 residues. Germline loops: CDR1 SQVTM, CDR2 ANQGSEA. The V end was cut by 7 bases, the J end by 8 bases, with 17 bases between.

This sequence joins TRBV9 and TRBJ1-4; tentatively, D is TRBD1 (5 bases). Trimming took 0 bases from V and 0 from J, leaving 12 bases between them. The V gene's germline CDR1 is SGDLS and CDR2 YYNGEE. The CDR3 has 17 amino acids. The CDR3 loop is CASSVGGGVATNEKLFF. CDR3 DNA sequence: TGTGCCAGCAGCGTAGGTGGGGGGGTAGCAACTAATGAAAAACTGTTTTTT.

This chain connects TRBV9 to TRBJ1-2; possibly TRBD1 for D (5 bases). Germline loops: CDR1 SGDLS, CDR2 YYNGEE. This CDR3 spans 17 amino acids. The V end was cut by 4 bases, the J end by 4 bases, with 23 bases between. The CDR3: CASSPQGNFPSGYGYTF. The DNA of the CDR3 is TGTGCCAGCAGCCCCCAGGGCAATTTTCCGTCGGGCTATGGCTACACCTTC. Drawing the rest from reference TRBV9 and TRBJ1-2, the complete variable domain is DSGVTQTPKHLITATGQRVTLRCSPRSGDLSVYWYQQSLDQGLQFLIQYYNGEERAKGNILERFSAQQFPDLHSELNLSSLELGDSALYFCASSPQGNFPSGYGYTFGSGTRLTVV.

In DNA form, the CDR3 reads TGTGCCATCAGTGGGGACTTTAACTATGGCTACACCTTC. Residues: CAISGDFNYGYTF. The chain carries TRBV10-3 and TRBJ1-2; tentative D call: TRBD1 (5 bases). CDR1 and CDR2 from the germline V gene are ENHRY and SYGVKD. The CDR3 contains 13 residues. V shed 4 bases and J shed 1 base, with 7 bases lying between them.

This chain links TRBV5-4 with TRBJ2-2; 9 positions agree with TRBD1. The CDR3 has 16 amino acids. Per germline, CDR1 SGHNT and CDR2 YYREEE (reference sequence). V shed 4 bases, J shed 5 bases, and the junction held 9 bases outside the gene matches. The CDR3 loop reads CASSPGQGRRTGELFF. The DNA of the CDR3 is TGTGCCAGCAGCCCGGGACAGGGCAGGAGGACCGGGGAGCTGTTTTTT.

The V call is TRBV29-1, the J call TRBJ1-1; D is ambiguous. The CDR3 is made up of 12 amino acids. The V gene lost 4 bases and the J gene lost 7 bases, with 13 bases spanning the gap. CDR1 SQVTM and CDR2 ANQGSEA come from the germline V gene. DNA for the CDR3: TGCAGCGTTGGGAATTTAGAGGTTGAAGCTTTCTTT. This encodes CSVGNLEVEAFF.

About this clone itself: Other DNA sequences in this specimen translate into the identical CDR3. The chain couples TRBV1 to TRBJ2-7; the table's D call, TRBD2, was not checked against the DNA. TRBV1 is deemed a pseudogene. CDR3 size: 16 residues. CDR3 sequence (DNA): TGCACCAGCAGCCAAGATCGGCGGACTAGCAGCGAGGAGCAGTACTTC. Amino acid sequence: CTSSQDRRTSSEEQYF.

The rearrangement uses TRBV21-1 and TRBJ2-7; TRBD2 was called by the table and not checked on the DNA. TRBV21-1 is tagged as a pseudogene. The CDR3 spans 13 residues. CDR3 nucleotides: TGTGCCAGCAGCAAAGGGGGGGGTTACGAGCAGTACTTC. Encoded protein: CASSKGGGYEQYF.

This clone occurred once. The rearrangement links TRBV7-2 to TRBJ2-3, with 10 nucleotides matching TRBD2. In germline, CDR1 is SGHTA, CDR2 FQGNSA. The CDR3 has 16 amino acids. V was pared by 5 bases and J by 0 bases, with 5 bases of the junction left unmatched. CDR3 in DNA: TGTGCCAGCAGCCGGATAGCGGGGGGTAGCACAGATACGCAGTATTTT. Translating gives CASSRIAGGSTDTQYF.

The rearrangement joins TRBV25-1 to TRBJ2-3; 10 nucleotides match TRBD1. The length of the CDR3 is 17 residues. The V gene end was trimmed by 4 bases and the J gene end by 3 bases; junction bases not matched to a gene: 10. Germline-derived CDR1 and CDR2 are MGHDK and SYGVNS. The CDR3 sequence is CASSGYRDRGLTDTQYF. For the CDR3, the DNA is TGTGCCAGCAGTGGTTACCGGGACAGGGGTTTGACAGATACGCAGTATTTT.

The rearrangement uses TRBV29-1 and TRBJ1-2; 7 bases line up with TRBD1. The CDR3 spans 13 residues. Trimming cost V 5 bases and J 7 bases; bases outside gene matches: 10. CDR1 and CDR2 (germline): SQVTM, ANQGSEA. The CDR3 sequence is CSVQQDRSLGYTF. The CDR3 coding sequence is TGCAGCGTTCAACAGGACAGGTCTCTTGGCTACACCTTC.

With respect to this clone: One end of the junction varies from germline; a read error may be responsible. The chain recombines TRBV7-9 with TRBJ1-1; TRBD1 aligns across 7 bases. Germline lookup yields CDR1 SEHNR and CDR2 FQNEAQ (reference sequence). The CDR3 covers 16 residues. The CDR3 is CSSSSTRGWVNTEAFF. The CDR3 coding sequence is TGTTCCAGCAGCTCAACCAGGGGGTGGGTGAACACTGAAGCTTTCTTT.

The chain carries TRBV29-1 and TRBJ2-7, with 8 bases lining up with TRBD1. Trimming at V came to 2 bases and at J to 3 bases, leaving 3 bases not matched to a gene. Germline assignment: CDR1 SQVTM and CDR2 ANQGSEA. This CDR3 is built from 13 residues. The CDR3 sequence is CSVERTGSYEQYF. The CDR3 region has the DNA TGCAGCGTTGAACGGACAGGGAGCTACGAGCAGTACTTC.

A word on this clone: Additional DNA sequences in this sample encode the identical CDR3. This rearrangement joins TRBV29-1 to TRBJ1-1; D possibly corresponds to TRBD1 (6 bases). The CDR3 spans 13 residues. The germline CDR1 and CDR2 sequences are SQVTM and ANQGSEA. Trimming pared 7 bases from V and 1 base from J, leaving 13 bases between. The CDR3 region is CSAKGQWNTEAFF. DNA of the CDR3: TGCAGCGCCAAAGGACAGTGGAACACTGAAGCTTTCTTT.

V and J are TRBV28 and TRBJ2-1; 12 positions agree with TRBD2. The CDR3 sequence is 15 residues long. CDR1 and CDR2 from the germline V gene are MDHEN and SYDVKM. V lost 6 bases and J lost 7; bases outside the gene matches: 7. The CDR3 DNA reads TGTGCCAGCAGCATTACTAGCGGGGGGAGGAATGAGCAGTTCTTC. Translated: CASSITSGGRNEQFF.